A single sample is the source of the 21 T cell receptor beta chains below, sequenced in a study of T cell responses to AZD1222 COVID-19 vaccine. TCRdb keeps only in-frame clones here, not all; method: immunoSEQ multiplex PCR. Found here are around 140,000 clones, 92% of them singletons; the top ten hold about 3.7%. Sequenced material: peripheral blood, taken 28 days after the second AZD1222 dose. The receptors come from an adult who received the AZD1222 COVID-19 vaccine.

This sequence joins TRBV23-1 and TRBJ2-3; no reliable D call. TRBV23-1 is noted as an ORF with a role that remains uncertain. This CDR3 is built from 13 residues. Deletions cut 3 bases from V and 0 bases from J, with 4 bases between. The CDR3 bases are TGCGCCAGCAGTCATGCTAGCACAGATACGCAGTATTTT. This encodes CASSHASTDTQYF.

This clone was counted a single time. This chain connects TRBV27 to TRBJ2-1, with 12 nucleotides matching TRBD2. Unmatched junction bases numbered 1, after V lost 6 bases and J lost 4 bases. Germline CDR1 MNHEY, CDR2 SMNVEV (reference sequence). There are 14 residues in the CDR3. CDR3 coding DNA: TGTGCCAGCAGGGGGACTAGCGGGTACAATGAGCAGTTCTTC. This codes for CASRGTSGYNEQFF.

The chain uses TRBV5-4 and TRBJ2-2, with D hard to call. Trimming cost V 0 bases and J 1 base, with 4 bases left between them. The CDR3 consists of 14 residues. Germline V gene sequence: CDR1 SGHNT, CDR2 YYREEE (reference sequence). The CDR3 sequence: CASSLEENTGELFF. For the CDR3, the DNA is TGTGCCAGCAGCTTGGAAGAGAACACCGGGGAGCTGTTTTTT.

The genes are TRBV19 and TRBJ2-7; perhaps TRBD2 as D (5 bases). Trimming removed 10 bases from V and 3 bases from J, with 19 bases in between. Germline loops: CDR1 LNHDA, CDR2 SQIVND (reference sequence). CDR3 length: 14 amino acids. For the CDR3, the DNA is TGTGCCACCAAGGAGGCCGGGCGGGTCTACGAGCAGTACTTC. Amino acid sequence: CATKEAGRVYEQYF. Complete variable domain (other parts from reference TRBV19 and TRBJ2-7): DGGITQSPKYLFRKEGQNVTLSCEQNLNHDAMYWYRQDPGQGLRLIYYSQIVNDFQKGDIAEGYSVSREKKESFPLTVTSAQKNPTAFYLCATKEAGRVYEQYFGPGTRLTVT.

This chain uses TRBV7-9 with TRBJ1-4; 8 bases map to TRBD1. This CDR3 has 15 amino acids. V was pared by 1 base and J by 5 bases, with 3 bases of the junction left unmatched. The germline CDR1 and CDR2 sequences are SEHNR and FQNEAQ (reference sequence). CDR3 in DNA: TGTGCCAGCAGCTTAGGGGGACAGGAAAATGAAAAACTGTTTTTT. Its translation: CASSLGGQENEKLFF.

The chain is built from TRBV9 and TRBJ2-5, with D perhaps TRBD2 (6 bases). This CDR3 region has 14 residues. The ends were cut back, 3 bases at V and 2 bases at J, with 11 bases in the middle. The germline gives CDR1 SGDLS, CDR2 YYNGEE. This CDR3 is CASSAGVRQETQYF. The CDR3 DNA follows: TGTGCCAGCAGCGCGGGAGTACGACAAGAGACCCAGTACTTC.

To note about this clone: The junction shows a germline mismatch at one end, possibly a read error. The genes are TRBV7-7 and TRBJ2-5; D not resolved. The CDR3 extends over 14 amino acids. Per the germline V gene, CDR1 is SSHAT and CDR2 is FNYEAQ (reference sequence). In DNA form, the CDR3 reads TGTGCTAGCAGCTTAGGCCGAATAGGGGAGACCCAGTACTTC. Its protein product is CASSLGRIGETQYF.

The chain recombines TRBV28 with TRBJ1-4, with D possibly TRBD1 on 5 matching bases. This CDR3 is 13 amino acids long. Germline-derived CDR1 and CDR2 are MDHEN and SYDVKM. The V end was cut by 4 bases, the J end by 8 bases, with 11 bases between. The CDR3 reads CASSYGAVEKLFF. CDR3 DNA: TGTGCCAGCAGTTACGGGGCTGTGGAAAAACTGTTTTTT. Together with reference TRBV28 and TRBJ1-4, the CDR3 gives the full variable domain: DVKVTQSSRYLVKRTGEKVFLECVQDMDHENMFWYRQDPGLGLRLIYFSYDVKMKEKGDIPEGYSVSREKKERFSLILESASTNQTSMYLCASSYGAVEKLFFGSGTQLSVL.

As DNA, the CDR3 is TGTGCCAGCAGCGGGACTGGACGTTTGAAAGAGACCCAGTACTTC. This sequence encodes CASSGTGRLKETQYF. The V call is TRBV9, the J call TRBJ2-5; D is possibly TRBD2 (5 bases). CDR3 length: 15 amino acids. CDR1 is SGDLS and CDR2 is YYNGEE in the germline V gene. Trimming cost V 3 bases and J 3 bases, with 15 bases left between them.

The V call is TRBV7-9, the J call TRBJ1-2; 7 bases are a match to TRBD1. CDR1 and CDR2 (germline): SEHNR, FQNEAQ (reference sequence). V dropped 2 bases and J dropped 3; count of bases not matched to a gene: 3. The CDR3 is made up of 14 amino acids. CDR3 sequence (DNA): TGTGCCAGCAGCTTATGGGACAGTGACTATGGCTACACCTTC. Translated, it gives CASSLWDSDYGYTF.

This clone was seen more than once but under ten times. The chain has TRBV5-4 and TRBJ1-2, with D uncertain. Germline lookup yields CDR1 SGHNT and CDR2 YYREEE (reference sequence). The V gene lost 1 base and the J gene lost 5 bases, with 18 bases spanning the gap. The CDR3 length is 16 residues. The CDR3 sequence is CASSLRAAGATYGYTF. CDR3 nucleotide sequence: TGTGCCAGCAGCTTGCGTGCGGCAGGCGCCACATATGGCTACACCTTC.

The chain joins TRBV19 to TRBJ1-2; D gene uncertain. CDR1 and CDR2 (germline): LNHDA, SQIVND (reference sequence). CDR3 size: 18 residues. V lost 6 bases to trimming and J lost 2 bases, with 25 bases between them. The CDR3 nucleotides are TGTGCCAGTAGCACCGACAATTTTTTGGGGAAAGGAAACTATGGCTACACCTTC. It is translated as CASSTDNFLGKGNYGYTF.

The chain joins TRBV19 to TRBJ2-7; D could derive from TRBD1 or TRBD2 (5 bases each). This CDR3 has 15 residues. Trimming pared 2 bases from V and 3 bases from J, leaving 14 bases between. Germline V gene lookup returns CDR1 LNHDA and CDR2 SQIVND (reference sequence). The CDR3, as DNA: TGTGCCAGTAGTATAAGTCGGAGAGGGGACTACGAGCAGTACTTC. Translation: CASSISRRGDYEQYF.

V and J are TRBV5-1 and TRBJ2-7; unclear D gene. Germline values: CDR1 SGHRS, CDR2 YFSETQ. The CDR3 is 15 amino acids. Deletions cut 0 bases from V and 0 bases from J, with 10 bases between. Here the CDR3 reads CASSLAPLSSYEQYF. DNA for the CDR3: TGCGCCAGCAGCTTGGCCCCTTTGAGCTCCTACGAGCAGTACTTC. Full variable domain (outside the CDR3, taken from reference TRBV5-1 and TRBJ2-7): KAGVTQTPRYLIKTRGQQVTLSCSPISGHRSVSWYQQTPGQGLQFLFEYFSETQRNKGNFPGRFSGRQFSNSRSEMNVSTLELGDSALYLCASSLAPLSSYEQYFGPGTRLTVT.

The chain employs TRBV6-5 and TRBJ1-1; D is undetermined. Germline CDR1 is MNHEY and CDR2 is SVGAGI. V gave up 0 bases and J gave up 0 bases, with 8 bases separating them. The length of the CDR3 is 15 residues. CDR3 protein: CASSYSIGMNTEAFF. Here the CDR3 DNA reads TGTGCCAGCAGTTACTCGATAGGAATGAACACTGAAGCTTTCTTT.

This sequence joins TRBV6-1 and TRBJ1-6; 7 bases are a match to TRBD1. Germline V gene lookup returns CDR1 MNHNS and CDR2 SASEGT. V lost 1 base and J lost 10; bases outside the gene matches: 4. The CDR3 spans 14 residues. CDR3 bases: TGTGCCAGCAGTGAAGTAGGGGGCGGATCACCCCTCCACTTT. Its translation: CASSEVGGGSPLHF.

This clone appeared a single time. The V gene is TRBV21-1, the J gene TRBJ2-1; the table's D call, TRBD2, was not checked against the DNA. TRBV21-1 is recorded as a pseudogene. The CDR3 extends over 16 amino acids. The CDR3 here is CASTQRGGPQYNEQFF. The DNA of the CDR3 is TGTGCCAGCACCCAAAGGGGGGGGCCCCAATACAATGAGCAGTTCTTC.

V gene TRBV5-8 combines with J gene TRBJ1-1; 7 bases are shared with TRBD1. With V trimmed by 5 bases and J by 12 bases, 10 bases remained unmatched. CDR1 and CDR2 from the germline V gene are SGHTS and YDEGEE. CDR3 size: 12 residues. This CDR3 reads CASSYDRVGTFF. In DNA form, the CDR3 reads TGTGCCAGCAGTTATGACAGGGTAGGGACTTTCTTT.

V usage is TRBV5-1 and J usage is TRBJ2-7, with 8 bases aligning to TRBD2. CDR3 length equals 15 residues. V gave up 4 bases and J gave up 3 bases; unmatched junction bases: 9. Germline loops: CDR1 SGHRS, CDR2 YFSETQ. The CDR3 DNA is TGCGCCAGCAGCCCCGGGGGGGGCGAGAGCTACGAGCAGTACTTC. This sequence encodes CASSPGGGESYEQYF.

The chain uses TRBV28 and TRBJ2-1, with D perhaps matching TRBD1 or TRBD2 (6 bases each). Trimming pared 3 bases from V and 6 bases from J, leaving 15 bases between. Germline lookup yields CDR1 MDHEN and CDR2 SYDVKM. CDR3 length: 15 residues. The DNA of the CDR3 is TGTGCCAGCAGTTTGGGCGGGGTCAGGGGCAATGAGCAGTTCTTC. It codes for CASSLGGVRGNEQFF. The full variable domain, completed using reference TRBV28 and TRBJ2-1, is DVKVTQSSRYLVKRTGEKVFLECVQDMDHENMFWYRQDPGLGLRLIYFSYDVKMKEKGDIPEGYSVSREKKERFSLILESASTNQTSMYLCASSLGGVRGNEQFFGPGTRLTVL.

The CDR3 coding sequence is TGTGCAAGTCGCTTAGACCATGAGCAGTTCTTC. Protein: CASRLDHEQFF. This rearrangement joins TRBV12-2 to TRBJ2-1. TRBV12-2 is flagged as a pseudogene. The CDR3 totals 11 residues.